A selection of T cell receptor beta chains follows, all from one sample in a study of cytomegalovirus exposure and HLA in healthy donors. Sequenced by immunoSEQ multiplex PCR; TCRdb stores in-frame clones only, minus some. Of about 70,000 clones listed, over 70% are singletons. The sequencing sample was made of PBMCs. Source of these receptors: a human donor in good health. The CDR3 runs from the conserved cysteine through the conserved F or W. The order of the fields is clone size, D gene, J gene, V gene, CDR3 protein, CDR3 DNA. The D gene is left open where the match is weak. Rows give clone size only sometimes, using once, few, many, or a class for an expanded clone.

abundance: -; d_gene: -; j_gene: TRBJ1-2; v_gene: TRBV14; CDR3aa: CASSLGAAPNYGYTF; CDR3nt: TGTGCCAGCAGCCTAGGGGCAGCTCCTAACTATGGCTACACCTTC
abundance: -; d_gene: TRBD1; j_gene: TRBJ1-5; v_gene: TRBV19; CDR3aa: CATQDRSNQPQHF; CDR3nt: TGTGCCACCCAGGACAGGAGCAATCAGCCCCAGCATTTT
abundance: -; d_gene: TRBD1; j_gene: TRBJ2-7; v_gene: TRBV27; CDR3aa: CASGPGQGREQYF; CDR3nt: TGTGCCAGCGGTCCAGGACAGGGTCGCGAGCAGTACTTC
abundance: -; d_gene: -; j_gene: TRBJ1-1; v_gene: TRBV7-8; CDR3aa: CASSHTGGAFF; CDR3nt: TGTGCCAGCAGTCATACGGGGGGGGCTTTCTTT
abundance: -; d_gene: -; j_gene: TRBJ2-1; v_gene: TRBV29-1; CDR3aa: CSCGGDKRVDEQFF; CDR3nt: TGCAGTTGTGGGGGGGACAAGAGGGTCGATGAGCAGTTCTTC
abundance: -; d_gene: -; j_gene: TRBJ1-1; v_gene: TRBV7-3; CDR3aa: CASSLYPGSDTEAFF; CDR3nt: TGTGCCAGCAGCTTATATCCAGGGTCGGACACTGAAGCTTTCTTT
abundance: -; d_gene: TRBD2; j_gene: TRBJ2-7; v_gene: TRBV6-5; CDR3aa: CASTLTSGSYEQYF; CDR3nt: TGTGCCAGCACCCTGACTAGCGGCTCCTACGAGCAGTACTTC
abundance: -; d_gene: TRBD1; j_gene: TRBJ1-2; v_gene: TRBV28; CDR3aa: CASSPTGVGYTF; CDR3nt: TGTGCCAGCAGTCCCACAGGGGTTGGCTACACCTTC
abundance: -; d_gene: -; j_gene: TRBJ1-3; v_gene: TRBV30; CDR3aa: CAWRGLSSGNTIYF; CDR3nt: TGTGCCTGGAGGGGACTGAGCTCTGGAAACACCATATATTTT
abundance: -; d_gene: TRBD1; j_gene: TRBJ2-2; v_gene: TRBV14; CDR3aa: CASSQEDREPPGELFF; CDR3nt: TGTGCCAGCAGCCAGGAGGACAGGGAGCCACCCGGGGAGCTGTTTTTT
abundance: -; d_gene: TRBD2; j_gene: TRBJ2-5; v_gene: TRBV27; CDR3aa: CASSATSGQETQYF; CDR3nt: TGTGCCAGCAGTGCTACTAGCGGCCAAGAGACCCAGTACTTC
abundance: -; d_gene: -; j_gene: TRBJ2-2; v_gene: TRBV27; CDR3aa: CASRDYTGELFF; CDR3nt: TGTGCCAGCAGGGACTACACCGGGGAGCTGTTTTTT
abundance: -; d_gene: TRBD1; j_gene: TRBJ1-2; v_gene: TRBV2; CDR3aa: CASSPFGRGQGGYTF; CDR3nt: TGTGCCAGCAGTCCCTTCGGCAGGGGGCAAGGTGGCTACACCTTC
abundance: once; d_gene: TRBD2; j_gene: TRBJ2-5; v_gene: TRBV11-2; CDR3aa: CASSLGAGGATQYF; CDR3nt: TGTGCCAGCAGCTTAGGAGCGGGAGGGGCGACCCAGTACTTC
abundance: -; d_gene: TRBD1; j_gene: TRBJ1-1; v_gene: TRBV6-1; CDR3aa: CASREADRANTEAFF; CDR3nt: TGTGCCAGCAGGGAAGCGGACAGGGCGAACACTGAAGCTTTCTTT
abundance: -; d_gene: -; j_gene: TRBJ2-3; v_gene: TRBV5-6; CDR3aa: CASSFSRDTQYF; CDR3nt: TGTGCCAGCAGCTTTAGCAGAGATACGCAGTATTTT
abundance: -; d_gene: TRBD1; j_gene: TRBJ2-5; v_gene: TRBV10-3; CDR3aa: CAIRRGLKTQYF; CDR3nt: TGTGCCATCAGGAGGGGGCTAAAGACCCAGTACTTC
abundance: -; d_gene: -; j_gene: TRBJ1-2; v_gene: TRBV27; CDR3aa: CASTPRGANYGYTF; CDR3nt: TGTGCCAGCACACCGAGAGGAGCTAACTATGGCTACACCTTC
abundance: -; d_gene: -; j_gene: TRBJ1-1; v_gene: TRBV11-2; CDR3aa: CASSSYPRDNMNTEAFF; CDR3nt: TGTGCCAGCAGCTCCTATCCCCGGGACAACATGAACACTGAAGCTTTCTTT
abundance: -; d_gene: -; j_gene: TRBJ1-1; v_gene: TRBV30; CDR3aa: CAWSYGRSNTEAFF; CDR3nt: TGTGCCTGGAGTTACGGCAGGTCAAACACTGAAGCTTTCTTT
abundance: -; d_gene: TRBD1; j_gene: TRBJ1-5; v_gene: TRBV27; CDR3aa: CASSPQTGANQPQHF; CDR3nt: TGTGCCAGCAGTCCACAAACAGGGGCCAATCAGCCCCAGCATTTT
abundance: -; d_gene: -; j_gene: TRBJ2-7; v_gene: TRBV13; CDR3aa: CASSTRVANTPYEQYF; CDR3nt: TGTGCCAGCAGCACCCGGGTAGCAAACACCCCATACGAGCAGTACTTC
abundance: -; d_gene: -; j_gene: TRBJ2-1; v_gene: TRBV9; CDR3aa: CASSPGWGFYNEQFF; CDR3nt: TGTGCCAGCAGCCCAGGGTGGGGATTCTACAATGAGCAGTTCTTC
abundance: -; d_gene: TRBD2; j_gene: TRBJ2-5; v_gene: TRBV10-2; CDR3aa: CASSKTGGDGGGETQYF; CDR3nt: TGCGCCAGCAGTAAGACGGGGGGGGACGGGGGAGGAGAGACCCAGTACTTC
abundance: few; d_gene: TRBD1; j_gene: TRBJ1-5; v_gene: TRBV6-1; CDR3aa: CASSDPDRVVDQPQHF; CDR3nt: TGTGCCAGCAGTGATCCGGACAGGGTGGTAGATCAGCCCCAGCATTTT
abundance: few; d_gene: TRBD1; j_gene: TRBJ1-2; v_gene: TRBV30; CDR3aa: CAWIRDRDNYGYTF; CDR3nt: TGTGCCTGGATTAGGGACAGGGACAACTATGGCTACACCTTC
abundance: -; d_gene: -; j_gene: TRBJ2-2; v_gene: TRBV30; CDR3aa: CAWRPITGELFF; CDR3nt: TGTGCCTGGAGACCTATCACCGGGGAGCTGTTTTTT
abundance: -; d_gene: TRBD1; j_gene: TRBJ2-1; v_gene: TRBV25-1; CDR3aa: CASSDPGQGAIGEQFF; CDR3nt: TGTGCCAGCAGTGACCCCGGACAGGGGGCTATAGGTGAGCAGTTCTTC
abundance: -; d_gene: -; j_gene: TRBJ2-3; v_gene: TRBV9; CDR3aa: CASSVKTRRDTQYF; CDR3nt: TGTGCCAGCAGCGTTAAGACTAGAAGAGATACGCAGTATTTT
abundance: -; d_gene: -; j_gene: TRBJ2-2; v_gene: TRBV30; CDR3aa: CAWSGGAGELFF; CDR3nt: TGTGCCTGGAGTGGAGGAGCCGGGGAGCTGTTTTTT
abundance: -; d_gene: -; j_gene: TRBJ1-5; v_gene: TRBV5-1; CDR3aa: CASSLGSRVGNSNQPQHF; CDR3nt: TGCGCCAGCAGCTTGGGGAGCAGGGTCGGTAATAGCAATCAGCCCCAGCATTTT
abundance: -; d_gene: TRBD2; j_gene: TRBJ2-1; v_gene: TRBV29-1; CDR3aa: CSALGRERGNEQFF; CDR3nt: TGCAGCGCCCTGGGGCGGGAGAGGGGCAATGAGCAGTTCTTC
abundance: -; d_gene: TRBD2; j_gene: TRBJ2-1; v_gene: TRBV5-1; CDR3aa: CASSRWTSGRSSYNEQFF; CDR3nt: TGCGCCAGCAGCCGCTGGACTAGCGGAAGGAGCTCCTACAATGAGCAGTTCTTC
abundance: -; d_gene: -; j_gene: TRBJ2-7; v_gene: TRBV28; CDR3aa: CASSFFRESAEQYF; CDR3nt: TGTGCCAGCAGTTTCTTCAGGGAATCTGCCGAGCAGTACTTC
abundance: -; d_gene: -; j_gene: TRBJ2-2; v_gene: TRBV12-5; CDR3aa: CASARESNTGELFF; CDR3nt: TGTGCTAGTGCTCGGGAATCGAACACCGGGGAGCTGTTTTTT
abundance: -; d_gene: TRBD2; j_gene: TRBJ2-6; v_gene: TRBV7-2; CDR3aa: CASSYYGGSNSGANVLTF; CDR3nt: TGTGCCAGCAGCTATTACGGCGGGAGCAACTCTGGGGCCAACGTCCTGACTTTC
abundance: -; d_gene: -; j_gene: TRBJ1-2; v_gene: TRBV2; CDR3aa: CASTLGGRNYGYTF; CDR3nt: TGTGCCAGCACTCTCGGGGGGAGGAACTATGGCTACACCTTC
abundance: -; d_gene: -; j_gene: TRBJ1-3; v_gene: TRBV12-5; CDR3aa: CASARGLSSSGNTIYF; CDR3nt: TGTGCTAGTGCCAGAGGGCTCTCGAGCTCTGGAAACACCATATATTTT
abundance: -; d_gene: -; j_gene: TRBJ2-1; v_gene: TRBV9; CDR3aa: CASSVVQNEQFF; CDR3nt: TGTGCCAGCAGCGTAGTTCAGAATGAGCAGTTCTTC
abundance: -; d_gene: -; j_gene: TRBJ1-1; v_gene: TRBV28; CDR3aa: CASSLPGSRTEAFF; CDR3nt: TGTGCCAGCAGTTTGCCTGGCTCGAGGACTGAAGCTTTCTTT
abundance: -; d_gene: TRBD1; j_gene: TRBJ2-1; v_gene: TRBV29-1; CDR3aa: CSVSGQSNNEQFF; CDR3nt: TGCAGTGTCTCGGGACAGTCGAACAATGAGCAGTTCTTC
abundance: -; d_gene: TRBD1; j_gene: TRBJ2-7; v_gene: TRBV27; CDR3aa: CASSWGQSESEQYF; CDR3nt: TGTGCCAGCAGTTGGGGACAGTCAGAATCCGAGCAGTACTTC
abundance: -; d_gene: TRBD2; j_gene: TRBJ2-1; v_gene: TRBV6-6; CDR3aa: CASTAGVGNEQFF; CDR3nt: TGTGCCAGCACGGCGGGAGTGGGCAATGAGCAGTTCTTC
abundance: -; d_gene: TRBD1; j_gene: TRBJ1-1; v_gene: TRBV10-3; CDR3aa: CAISEGGQGSTEAFF; CDR3nt: TGTGCCATCAGTGAAGGGGGACAGGGGAGCACTGAAGCTTTCTTT
abundance: -; d_gene: TRBD1; j_gene: TRBJ2-7; v_gene: TRBV13; CDR3aa: CASSIPGQGAREQYF; CDR3nt: TGTGCCAGCAGCATCCCGGGACAGGGGGCGAGAGAGCAGTACTTC
abundance: medium-sized; d_gene: TRBD2; j_gene: TRBJ2-3; v_gene: TRBV5-6; CDR3aa: CASSSLAGARDTQYF; CDR3nt: TGTGCCAGCAGCTCCTTAGCGGGAGCTAGAGATACGCAGTATTTT
abundance: -; d_gene: TRBD2; j_gene: TRBJ2-1; v_gene: TRBV4-1; CDR3aa: CASSQDKGAGGRGFF; CDR3nt: TGCGCCAGCAGCCAAGATAAGGGCGCGGGGGGAAGAGGGTTCTTC
abundance: -; d_gene: TRBD1; j_gene: TRBJ2-1; v_gene: TRBV29-1; CDR3aa: CSVPKGQLYNEQFF; CDR3nt: TGCAGCGTTCCCAAGGGACAGCTCTACAATGAGCAGTTCTTC
abundance: -; d_gene: -; j_gene: TRBJ2-1; v_gene: TRBV9; CDR3aa: CASSGASYNEQFF; CDR3nt: TGTGCCAGCAGCGGTGCCAGTTACAATGAGCAGTTCTTC
abundance: -; d_gene: -; j_gene: TRBJ1-5; v_gene: TRBV30; CDR3aa: CAWSRGSNQPQHF; CDR3nt: TGTGCCTGGAGTCGGGGGAGCAATCAGCCCCAGCATTTT
abundance: -; d_gene: -; j_gene: TRBJ2-5; v_gene: TRBV27; CDR3aa: CASSLSNRETQYF; CDR3nt: TGTGCCAGCAGTTTATCGAACAGGGAGACCCAGTACTTC